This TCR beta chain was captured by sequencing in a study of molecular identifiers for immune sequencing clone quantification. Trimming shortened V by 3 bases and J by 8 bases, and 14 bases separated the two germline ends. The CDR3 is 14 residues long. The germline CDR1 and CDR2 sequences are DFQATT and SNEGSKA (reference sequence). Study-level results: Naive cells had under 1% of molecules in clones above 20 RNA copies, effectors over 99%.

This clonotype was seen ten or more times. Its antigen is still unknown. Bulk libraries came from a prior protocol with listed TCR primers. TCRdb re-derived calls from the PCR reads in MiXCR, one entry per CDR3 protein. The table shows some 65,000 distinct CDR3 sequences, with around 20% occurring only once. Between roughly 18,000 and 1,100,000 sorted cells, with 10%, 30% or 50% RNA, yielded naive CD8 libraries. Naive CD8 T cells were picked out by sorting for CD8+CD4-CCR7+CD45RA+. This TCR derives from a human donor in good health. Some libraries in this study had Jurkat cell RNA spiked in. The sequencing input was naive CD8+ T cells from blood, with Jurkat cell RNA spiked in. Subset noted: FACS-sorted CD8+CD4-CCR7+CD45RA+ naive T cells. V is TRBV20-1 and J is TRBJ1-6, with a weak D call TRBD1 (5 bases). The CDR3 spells CSASRPAGHSPLHF. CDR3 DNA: TGCAGTGCTAGTAGGCCCGCGGGGCATTCACCCCTCCACTTT.